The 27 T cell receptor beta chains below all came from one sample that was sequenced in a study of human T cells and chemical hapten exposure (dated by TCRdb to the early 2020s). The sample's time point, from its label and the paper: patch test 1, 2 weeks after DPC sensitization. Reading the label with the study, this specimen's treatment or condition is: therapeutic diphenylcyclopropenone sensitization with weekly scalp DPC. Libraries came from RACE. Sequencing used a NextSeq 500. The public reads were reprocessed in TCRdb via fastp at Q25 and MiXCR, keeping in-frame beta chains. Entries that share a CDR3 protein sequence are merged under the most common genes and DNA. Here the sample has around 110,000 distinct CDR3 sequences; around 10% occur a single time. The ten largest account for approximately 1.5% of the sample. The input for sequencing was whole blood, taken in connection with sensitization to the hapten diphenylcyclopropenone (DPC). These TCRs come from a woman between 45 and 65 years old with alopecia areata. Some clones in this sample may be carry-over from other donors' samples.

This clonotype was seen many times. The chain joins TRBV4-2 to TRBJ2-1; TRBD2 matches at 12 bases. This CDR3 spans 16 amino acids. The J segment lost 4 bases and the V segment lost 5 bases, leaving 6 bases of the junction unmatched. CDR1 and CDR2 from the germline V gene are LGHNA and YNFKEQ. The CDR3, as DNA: TGTGCCAGCAGCTCCCGACTAGCGGGGGTTTACAATGAGCAGTTCTTC. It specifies CASSSRLAGVYNEQFF.

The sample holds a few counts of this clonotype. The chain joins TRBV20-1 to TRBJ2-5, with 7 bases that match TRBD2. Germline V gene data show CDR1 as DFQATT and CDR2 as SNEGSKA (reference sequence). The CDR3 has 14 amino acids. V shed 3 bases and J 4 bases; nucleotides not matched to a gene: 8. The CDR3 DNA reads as TGCAGTGCTAGGGGAGGGAGCGTCGTAGAGACCCAGTACTTC. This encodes CSARGGSVVETQYF.

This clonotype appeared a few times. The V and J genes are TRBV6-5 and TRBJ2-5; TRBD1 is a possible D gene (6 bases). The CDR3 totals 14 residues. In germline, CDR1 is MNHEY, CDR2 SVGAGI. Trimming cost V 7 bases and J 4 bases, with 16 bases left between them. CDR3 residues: CASKGPVRGETQYF. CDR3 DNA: TGTGCCAGCAAGGGACCCGTCAGGGGAGAGACCCAGTACTTC.

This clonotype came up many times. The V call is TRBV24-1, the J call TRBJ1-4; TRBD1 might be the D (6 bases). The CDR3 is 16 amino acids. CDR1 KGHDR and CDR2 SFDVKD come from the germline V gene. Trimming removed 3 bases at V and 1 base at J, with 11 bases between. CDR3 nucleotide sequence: TGTGCCACCAGTGATACCGGGACACGAACTAATGAAAAACTGTTTTTT. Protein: CATSDTGTRTNEKLFF.

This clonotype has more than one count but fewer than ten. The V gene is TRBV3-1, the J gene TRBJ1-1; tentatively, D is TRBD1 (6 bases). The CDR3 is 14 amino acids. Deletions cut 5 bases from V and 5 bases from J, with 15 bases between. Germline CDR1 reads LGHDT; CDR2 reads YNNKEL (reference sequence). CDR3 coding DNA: TGTGCCAGCAGCTCCCGGGGACAACAAACTGAAGCTTTCTTT. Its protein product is CASSSRGQQTEAFF.

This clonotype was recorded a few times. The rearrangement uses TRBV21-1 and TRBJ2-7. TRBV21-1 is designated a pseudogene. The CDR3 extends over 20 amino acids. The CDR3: CASSKAAAPRNDPSSYEQYF. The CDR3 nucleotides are TGTGCCAGCAGCAAAGCAGCTGCTCCTAGGAATGACCCTTCCTCATACGAGCAGTACTTC.

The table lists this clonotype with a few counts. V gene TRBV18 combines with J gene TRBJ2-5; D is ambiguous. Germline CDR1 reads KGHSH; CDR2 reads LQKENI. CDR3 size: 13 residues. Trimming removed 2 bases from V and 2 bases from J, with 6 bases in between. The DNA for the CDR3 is TGTGCCAGCTCACCATTTGAGCAAGAGACCCAGTACTTC. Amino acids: CASSPFEQETQYF.

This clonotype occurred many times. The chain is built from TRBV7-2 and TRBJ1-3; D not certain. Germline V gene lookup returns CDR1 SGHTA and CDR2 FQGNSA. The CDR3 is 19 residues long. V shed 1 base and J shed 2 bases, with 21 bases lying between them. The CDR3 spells CASSLGADGRVLPGNTIYF. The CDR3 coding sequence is TGTGCCAGCAGCTTAGGCGCGGATGGGAGGGTTTTGCCTGGAAACACCATATATTTT. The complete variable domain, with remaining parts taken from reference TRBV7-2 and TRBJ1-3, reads GAGVSQSPSNKVTEKGKDVELRCDPISGHTALYWYRQSLGQGLEFLIYFQGNSAPDKSGLPSDRFSAERTGGSVSTLTIQRTQQEDSAVYLCASSLGADGRVLPGNTIYFGEGSWLTVV.

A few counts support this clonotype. For the CDR3, the DNA is TGTGCCAGTCTGAGGGGATCGGGTCCACCCCTCCACTTT. As protein: CASLRGSGPPLHF. The chain combines TRBV28 with TRBJ1-6; maybe TRBD1 (5 bases). Trimming removed 9 bases from V and 11 bases from J, with 17 bases in between. The CDR3 has 13 amino acids. Germline V gene lookup returns CDR1 MDHEN and CDR2 SYDVKM.

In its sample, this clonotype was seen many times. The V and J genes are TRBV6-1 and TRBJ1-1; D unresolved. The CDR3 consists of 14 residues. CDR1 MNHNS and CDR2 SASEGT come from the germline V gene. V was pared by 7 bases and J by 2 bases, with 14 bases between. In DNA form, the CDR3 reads TGTGCCAGCACCCTAGTCGTCGGTAACACTGAAGCTTTCTTT. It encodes CASTLVVGNTEAFF.

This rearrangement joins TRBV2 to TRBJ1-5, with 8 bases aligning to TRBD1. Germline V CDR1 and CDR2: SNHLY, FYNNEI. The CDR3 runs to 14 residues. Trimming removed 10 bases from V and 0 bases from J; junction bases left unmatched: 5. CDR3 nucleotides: TGTGCCACCAAACAGGGGGATAGCAATCAGCCCCAGCATTTT. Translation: CATKQGDSNQPQHF.

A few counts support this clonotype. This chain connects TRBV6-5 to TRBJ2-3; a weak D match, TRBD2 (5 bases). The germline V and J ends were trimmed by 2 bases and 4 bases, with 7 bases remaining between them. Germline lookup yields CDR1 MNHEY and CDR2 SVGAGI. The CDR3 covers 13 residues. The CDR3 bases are TGTGCCAGCAGTTACCAACTAGCAGATACGCAGTATTTT. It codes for CASSYQLADTQYF.

For the CDR3, the DNA is TGCAGTGCTAGAGATACCCTCGAAATGGTCCCAGCTGAAGCTTTCTTT. This translates into CSARDTLEMVPAEAFF. The chain employs TRBV20-1 and TRBJ1-1; D ambiguous. Trimming pared 0 bases from V and 6 bases from J, leaving 20 bases between. The CDR3 spans 16 residues. Germline values: CDR1 DFQATT, CDR2 SNEGSKA (reference sequence).

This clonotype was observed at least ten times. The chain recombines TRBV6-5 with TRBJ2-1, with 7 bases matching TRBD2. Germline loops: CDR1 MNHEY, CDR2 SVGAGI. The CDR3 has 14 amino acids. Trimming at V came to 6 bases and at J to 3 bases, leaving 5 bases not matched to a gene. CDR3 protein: CASREPGGYNEQFF. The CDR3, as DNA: TGTGCCAGCAGGGAACCGGGGGGCTACAATGAGCAGTTCTTC.

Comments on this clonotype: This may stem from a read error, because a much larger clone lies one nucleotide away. The CDR3, as DNA: TGTGCCAGCTCACATCTACAGGCTGAAGCTTTCTTT. Its protein product is CASSHLQAEAFF. The chain uses TRBV18 and TRBJ1-1, with D possibly being TRBD1 (5 bases). This CDR3 region has 12 residues. The V and J ends lost 4 bases and 6 bases respectively, with 9 bases between them. The germline gives CDR1 KGHSH, CDR2 LQKENI.

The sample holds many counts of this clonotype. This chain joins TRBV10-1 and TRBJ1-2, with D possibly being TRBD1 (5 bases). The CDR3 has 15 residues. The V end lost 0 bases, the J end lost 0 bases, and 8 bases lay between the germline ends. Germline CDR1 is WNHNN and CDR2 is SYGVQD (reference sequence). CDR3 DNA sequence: TGCGCCAGCAGTGAGTCGGCCAGGGCTAACTATGGCTACACCTTC. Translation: CASSESARANYGYTF.

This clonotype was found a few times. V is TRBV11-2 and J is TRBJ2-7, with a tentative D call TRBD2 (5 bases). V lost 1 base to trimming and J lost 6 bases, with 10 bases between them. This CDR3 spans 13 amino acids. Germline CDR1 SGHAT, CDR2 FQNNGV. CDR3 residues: CASSLGEGREQYF. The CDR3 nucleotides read TGTGCCAGCAGCTTAGGTGAGGGTCGCGAGCAGTACTTC.

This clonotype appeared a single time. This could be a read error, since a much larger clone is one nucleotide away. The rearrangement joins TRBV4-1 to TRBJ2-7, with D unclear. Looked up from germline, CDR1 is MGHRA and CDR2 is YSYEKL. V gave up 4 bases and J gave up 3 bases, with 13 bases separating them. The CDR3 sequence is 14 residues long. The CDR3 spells CASSLEIDHYEQYF. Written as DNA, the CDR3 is TGCGCCAGCAGCCTAGAAATCGATCACTACGAGCAGTACTTC.

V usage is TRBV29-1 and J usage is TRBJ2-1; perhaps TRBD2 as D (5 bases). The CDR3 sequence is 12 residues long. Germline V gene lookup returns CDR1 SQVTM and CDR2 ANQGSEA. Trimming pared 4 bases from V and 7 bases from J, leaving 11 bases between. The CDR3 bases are TGCAGCGTTGGGCCACCGGGGAATGAGCAGTTCTTC. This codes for CSVGPPGNEQFF.

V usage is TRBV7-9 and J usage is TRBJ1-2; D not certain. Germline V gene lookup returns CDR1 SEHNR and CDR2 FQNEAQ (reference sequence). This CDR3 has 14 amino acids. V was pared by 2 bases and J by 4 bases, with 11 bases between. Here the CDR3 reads CASSLIREVYGYTF. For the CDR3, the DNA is TGTGCCAGCAGCTTAATTAGGGAAGTCTATGGCTACACCTTC.

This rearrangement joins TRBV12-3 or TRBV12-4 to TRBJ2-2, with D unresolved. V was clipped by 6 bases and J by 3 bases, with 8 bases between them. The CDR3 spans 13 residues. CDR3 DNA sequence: TGTGCCAGCAGCGAAGCTCACACCGGGGAGCTGTTTTTT. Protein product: CASSEAHTGELFF.

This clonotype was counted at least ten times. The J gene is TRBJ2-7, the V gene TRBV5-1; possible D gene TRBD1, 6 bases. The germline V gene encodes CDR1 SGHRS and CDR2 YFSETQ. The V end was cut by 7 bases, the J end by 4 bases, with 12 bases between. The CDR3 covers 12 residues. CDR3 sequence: CASSRGFYEQYF. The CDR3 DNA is TGCGCCAGCTCCAGGGGATTTTACGAGCAGTACTTC.

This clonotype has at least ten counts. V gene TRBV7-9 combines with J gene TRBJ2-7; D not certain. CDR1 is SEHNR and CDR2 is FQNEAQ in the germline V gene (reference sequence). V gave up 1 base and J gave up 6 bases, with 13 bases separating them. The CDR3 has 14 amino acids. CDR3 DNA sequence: TGTGCCAGCAGCTTAGTAGCCCAGCCGGGCGAGCAGTACTTC. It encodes CASSLVAQPGEQYF.

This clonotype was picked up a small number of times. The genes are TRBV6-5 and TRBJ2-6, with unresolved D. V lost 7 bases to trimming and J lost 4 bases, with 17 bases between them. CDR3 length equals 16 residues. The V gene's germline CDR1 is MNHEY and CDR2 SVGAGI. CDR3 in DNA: TGTGCCAGCATGTTGACTTATGCCGCAGGGGCCAACGTCCTGACTTTC. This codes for CASMLTYAAGANVLTF.

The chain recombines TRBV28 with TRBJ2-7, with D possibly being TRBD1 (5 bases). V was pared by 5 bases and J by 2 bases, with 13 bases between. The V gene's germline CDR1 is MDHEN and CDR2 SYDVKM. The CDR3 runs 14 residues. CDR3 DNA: TGTGCCAGCAGTCACAGGACAACCCCCTACGAGCAGTACTTC. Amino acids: CASSHRTTPYEQYF.

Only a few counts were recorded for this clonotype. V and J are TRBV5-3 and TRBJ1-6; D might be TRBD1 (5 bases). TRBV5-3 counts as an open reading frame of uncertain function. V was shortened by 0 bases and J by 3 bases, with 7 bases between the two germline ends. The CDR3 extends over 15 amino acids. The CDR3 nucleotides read TGTGCCAGAAGCTTGGAGGGGATCTATAATTCACCCCTCCACTTT. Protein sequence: CARSLEGIYNSPLHF.

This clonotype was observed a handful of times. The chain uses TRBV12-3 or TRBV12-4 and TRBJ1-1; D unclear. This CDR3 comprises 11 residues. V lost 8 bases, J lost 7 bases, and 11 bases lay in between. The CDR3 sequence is CASAREFEAFF. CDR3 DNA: TGTGCCAGCGCAAGGGAGTTTGAAGCTTTCTTT.